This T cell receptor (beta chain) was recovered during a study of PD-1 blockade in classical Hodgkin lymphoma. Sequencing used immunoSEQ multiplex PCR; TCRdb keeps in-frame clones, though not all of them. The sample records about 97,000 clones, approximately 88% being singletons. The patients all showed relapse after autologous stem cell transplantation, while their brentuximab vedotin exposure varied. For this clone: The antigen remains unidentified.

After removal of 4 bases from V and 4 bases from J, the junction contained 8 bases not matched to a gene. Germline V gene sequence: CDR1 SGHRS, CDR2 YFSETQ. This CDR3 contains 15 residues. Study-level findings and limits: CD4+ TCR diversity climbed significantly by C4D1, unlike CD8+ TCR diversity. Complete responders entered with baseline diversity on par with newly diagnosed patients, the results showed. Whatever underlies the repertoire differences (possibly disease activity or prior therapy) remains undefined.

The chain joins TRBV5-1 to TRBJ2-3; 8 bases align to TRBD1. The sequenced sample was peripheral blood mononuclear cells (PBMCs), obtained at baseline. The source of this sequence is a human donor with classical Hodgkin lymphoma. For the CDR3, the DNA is TGCGCCAGCAGCGATACAGGGGGGACCCCAGATACGCAGTATTTT. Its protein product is CASSDTGGTPDTQYF.